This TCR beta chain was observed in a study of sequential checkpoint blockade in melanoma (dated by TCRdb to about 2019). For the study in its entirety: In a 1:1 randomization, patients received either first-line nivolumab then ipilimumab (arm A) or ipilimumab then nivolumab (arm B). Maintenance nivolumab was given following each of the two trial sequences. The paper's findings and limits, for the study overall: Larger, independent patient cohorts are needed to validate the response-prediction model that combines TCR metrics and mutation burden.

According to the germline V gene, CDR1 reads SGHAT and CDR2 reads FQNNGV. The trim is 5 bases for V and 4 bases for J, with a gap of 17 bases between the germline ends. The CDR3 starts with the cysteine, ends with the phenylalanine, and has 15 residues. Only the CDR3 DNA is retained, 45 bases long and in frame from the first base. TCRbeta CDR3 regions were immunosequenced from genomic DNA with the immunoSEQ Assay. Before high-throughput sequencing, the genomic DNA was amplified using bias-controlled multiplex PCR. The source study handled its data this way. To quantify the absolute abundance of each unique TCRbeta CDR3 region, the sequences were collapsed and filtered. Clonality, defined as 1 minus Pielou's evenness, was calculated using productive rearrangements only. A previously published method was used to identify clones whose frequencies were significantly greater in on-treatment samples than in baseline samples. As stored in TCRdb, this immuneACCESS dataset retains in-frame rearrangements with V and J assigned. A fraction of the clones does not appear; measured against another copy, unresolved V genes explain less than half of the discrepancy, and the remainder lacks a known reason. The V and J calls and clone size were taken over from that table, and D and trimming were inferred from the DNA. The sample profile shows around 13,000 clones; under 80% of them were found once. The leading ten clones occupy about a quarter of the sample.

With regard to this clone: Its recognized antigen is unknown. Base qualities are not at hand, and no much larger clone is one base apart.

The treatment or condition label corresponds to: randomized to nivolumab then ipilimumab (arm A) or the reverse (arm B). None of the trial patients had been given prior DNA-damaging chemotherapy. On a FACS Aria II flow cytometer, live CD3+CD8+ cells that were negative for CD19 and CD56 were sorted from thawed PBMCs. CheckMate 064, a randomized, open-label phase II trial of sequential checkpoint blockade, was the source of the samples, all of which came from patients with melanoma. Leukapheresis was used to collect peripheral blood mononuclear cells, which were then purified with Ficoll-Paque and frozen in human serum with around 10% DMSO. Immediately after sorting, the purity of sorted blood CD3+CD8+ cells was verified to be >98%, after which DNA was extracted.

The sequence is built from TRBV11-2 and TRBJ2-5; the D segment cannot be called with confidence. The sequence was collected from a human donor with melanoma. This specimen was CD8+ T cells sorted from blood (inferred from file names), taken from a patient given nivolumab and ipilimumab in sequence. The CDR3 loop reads CASSPTQIWAETQYF. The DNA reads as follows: TGTGCCAGCAGCCCAACACAGATTTGGGCAGAGACCCAGTACTTC.